This T cell receptor beta chain was identified during a study of T cell changes during pregnancy in multiple sclerosis. The germline V and J ends were trimmed by 4 bases and 3 bases, with 8 bases remaining between them. The CDR3 is 13 residues long. Germline V lookup: CDR1 KGHSH, CDR2 LQKENI. The data were produced by immunoSEQ multiplex PCR, yet TCRdb's version contains in-frame clones alone and is incomplete. The sample has 28,000 or so clones, about 91% seen once. The receptor's source is a female donor with multiple sclerosis, enrolled in a pregnancy study. Sequenced material: CD4+ T cells from peripheral blood mononuclear cells, taken in the second trimester of pregnancy. This chain joins TRBV18 and TRBJ2-3, with D maybe TRBD2 (6 bases). This chain's CDR3 is CASSRGETDTQYF. CDR3 coding DNA: TGTGCCAGCTCACGGGGGGAAACAGATACGCAGTATTTT.